This T cell receptor (beta chain) was profiled in a study of cytomegalovirus exposure and HLA in healthy donors. Study-wide findings and caveats: A few CMV-associated chains were confirmed in vitro to be specific for CMV antigens.

Clones were sequenced by immunoSEQ multiplex PCR, and TCRdb holds only the in-frame ones, with some missing. Altogether around 50,000 clones are present, 85% to 95% being singletons, with the ten largest covering roughly 8%. On this clone itself: Its target is not known.

What was sequenced was PBMCs. The sequence was obtained from a woman aged 18-29 years in good health and CMV-seropositive.

The CDR3 DNA reads TGTGCCAGCAGTCCCTCAGCGGGAGGCGGGGAGACCCAGTACTTC. Protein product: CASSPSAGGGETQYF. This chain uses TRBV25-1 with TRBJ2-5; 9 positions agree with TRBD2. This CDR3 has 15 residues. Germline V gene lookup returns CDR1 MGHDK and CDR2 SYGVNS. After removal of 5 bases from V and 5 bases from J, the junction contained 9 bases not matched to a gene.